This T cell receptor (beta chain) was recovered during a study of molecular identifiers for immune sequencing clone quantification. The table lists this clonotype with many counts. The antigen remains unidentified. The CDR3 has 14 amino acids. CDR1 and CDR2 from the germline V gene are SNHLY and FYNNEI. V was clipped by 7 bases and J by 5 bases, with 18 bases between them. A CD8+CD4-CCR7+CD45RA+ gate was used to sort naive CD8 T cells. Findings and limits, study-wide: For effector cells, clones above 20 RNA copies held over 99% of molecules; for naive cells, under 1%.

Preparation methods for the bulk TCR libraries were those previously described, with listed TCR primers. TCRdb processed the PCR reads anew with MiXCR; each CDR3 protein has one entry. The sample has 600,000 to 650,000 distinct CDR3 sequences, approximately 20% seen once. Source material: naive CD8+ T cells from blood, with Jurkat cell RNA spiked in. Sample subset: FACS-sorted CD8+CD4-CCR7+CD45RA+ naive T cells. This clonotype originated in a human donor in good health. Some libraries in this study had Jurkat cell RNA spiked in. V is TRBV2 and J is TRBJ2-7, with a possible D match to TRBD1 (5 bases). The DNA of the CDR3 is TGTGCCAGCACCCCGACAGTCTTAGGAGACGAGCAGTACTTC. This sequence encodes CASTPTVLGDEQYF.